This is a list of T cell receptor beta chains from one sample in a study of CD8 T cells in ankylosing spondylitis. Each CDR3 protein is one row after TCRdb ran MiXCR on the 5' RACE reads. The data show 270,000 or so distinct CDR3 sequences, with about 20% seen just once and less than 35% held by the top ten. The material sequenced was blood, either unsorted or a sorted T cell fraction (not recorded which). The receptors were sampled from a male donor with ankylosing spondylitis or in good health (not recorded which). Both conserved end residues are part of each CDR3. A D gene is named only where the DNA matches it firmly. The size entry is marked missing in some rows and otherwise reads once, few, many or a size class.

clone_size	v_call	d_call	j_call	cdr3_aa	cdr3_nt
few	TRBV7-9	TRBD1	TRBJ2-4	CASSGGQGNIQYF	TGTGCCAGCAGCGGGGGACAGGGTAACATTCAGTACTTC
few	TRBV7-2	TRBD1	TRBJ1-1	CASSIHRGGMAFF	TGTGCCAGCAGCATCCACAGGGGGGGGATGGCTTTCTTT
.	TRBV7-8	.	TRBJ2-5	CASSLTTAEETQYF	TGTGCCAGCAGCTTAACAACGGCGGAAGAGACCCAGTACTTC
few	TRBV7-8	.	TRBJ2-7	CASSWPPRDKTYEQYF	TGTGCCAGCAGCTGGCCCCCGCGGGACAAAACCTACGAGCAGTACTTC
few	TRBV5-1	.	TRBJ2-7	CASSILQGPSYEQYF	TGCGCCAGCAGCATACTTCAGGGGCCGTCCTACGAGCAGTACTTC
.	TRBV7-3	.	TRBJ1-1	CASSFEGTTEAFF	TGTGCCAGCAGCTTCGAGGGGACGACTGAAGCTTTCTTT
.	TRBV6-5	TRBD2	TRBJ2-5	CASSYKGLAGVESQETQYF	TGTGCCAGCAGTTACAAGGGACTAGCGGGAGTCGAGAGCCAAGAGACCCAGTACTTC
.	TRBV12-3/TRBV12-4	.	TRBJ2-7	CASSPTDHEQYF	TGTGCCAGCAGTCCTACGGACCACGAGCAGTACTTC
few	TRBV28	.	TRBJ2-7	CASSLAPPQLGPYEQYF	TGTGCCAGCAGTTTAGCCCCTCCACAACTAGGTCCCTACGAGCAGTACTTC
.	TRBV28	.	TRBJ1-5	CASRTGQGDQPQHF	TGTGCCAGCAGAACCGGGCAGGGTGATCAGCCCCAGCATTTT
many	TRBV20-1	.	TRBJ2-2	CSAFSLFTGELFF	TGCAGTGCTTTCTCCTTGTTCACCGGGGAGCTGTTTTTT
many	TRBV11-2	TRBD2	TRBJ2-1	CASSLGTSGRASSYNEQFF	TGTGCCAGCAGCTTAGGGACTAGCGGGAGGGCAAGCTCCTACAATGAGCAGTTCTTC
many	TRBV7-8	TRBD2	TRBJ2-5	CASSSGTSGHQETQYF	TGTGCCAGCAGCTCCGGGACTAGCGGACACCAAGAGACCCAGTACTTC
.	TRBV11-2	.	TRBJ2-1	CASSPPRARVVDEQFF	TGTGCCAGCAGCCCTCCGAGGGCCCGGGTCGTGGATGAGCAGTTCTTC
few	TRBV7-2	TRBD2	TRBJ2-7	CASSFLVGGPQNYEQYF	TGTGCCAGCAGCTTTTTGGTGGGAGGGCCCCAAAACTACGAGCAGTACTTC
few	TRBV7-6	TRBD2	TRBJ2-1	CASSSGTSGRAGEQFF	TGTGCCAGCAGCTCCGGGACTAGCGGGAGGGCCGGTGAGCAGTTCTTC
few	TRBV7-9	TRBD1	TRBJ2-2	CATGQGNTGELFF	TGTGCCACGGGACAGGGGAACACCGGGGAGCTGTTTTTT
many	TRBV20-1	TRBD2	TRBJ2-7	CSASKTSGRFLKSSYEQYF	TGCAGTGCTAGCAAAACTAGCGGGAGGTTTTTAAAGAGCTCCTACGAGCAGTACTTC
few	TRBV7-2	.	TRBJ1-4	CASSSPGPELFF	TGTGCCAGCAGCTCCCCCGGGCCGGAACTGTTTTTT
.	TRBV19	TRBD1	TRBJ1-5	CASSRDRGQPQHF	TGTGCCAGTAGCAGGGACAGGGGACAGCCCCAGCATTTT
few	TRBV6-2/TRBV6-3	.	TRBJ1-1	CASNQGRHTEAFF	TGTGCCAGCAACCAGGGGCGGCACACTGAAGCTTTCTTT
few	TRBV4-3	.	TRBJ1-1	CASSQDQGMNTEAFF	TGCGCCAGCAGCCAAGATCAGGGGATGAACACTGAAGCTTTCTTT